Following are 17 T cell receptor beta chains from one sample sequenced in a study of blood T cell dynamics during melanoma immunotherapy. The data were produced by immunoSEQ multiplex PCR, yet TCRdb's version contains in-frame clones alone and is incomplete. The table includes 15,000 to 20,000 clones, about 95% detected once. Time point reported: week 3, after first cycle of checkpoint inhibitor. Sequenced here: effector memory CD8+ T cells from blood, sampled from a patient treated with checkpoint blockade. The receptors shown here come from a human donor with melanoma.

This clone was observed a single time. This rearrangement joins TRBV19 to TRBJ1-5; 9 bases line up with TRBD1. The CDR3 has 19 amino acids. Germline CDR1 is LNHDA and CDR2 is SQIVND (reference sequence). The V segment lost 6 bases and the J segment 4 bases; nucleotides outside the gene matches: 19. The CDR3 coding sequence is TGTGCCAGTAGACAGGGGGCTACACGACCCAACGGTAATAATCAGCCCCAGCATTTT. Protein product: CASRQGATRPNGNNQPQHF.

CDR3 sequence (DNA): TGTGCCAGCAGCCCGAGGGGACTAGCGGGAGGTGGTGTGGGCACAGATACGCAGTATTTT. Its protein is CASSPRGLAGGGVGTDTQYF. The chain links TRBV9 to TRBJ2-3; TRBD2 agrees at 15 bases. This CDR3 region has 20 residues. CDR1 SGDLS and CDR2 YYNGEE come from the germline V gene. The V and J ends lost 4 bases and 1 base, in that order; junction bases with no gene match: 13.

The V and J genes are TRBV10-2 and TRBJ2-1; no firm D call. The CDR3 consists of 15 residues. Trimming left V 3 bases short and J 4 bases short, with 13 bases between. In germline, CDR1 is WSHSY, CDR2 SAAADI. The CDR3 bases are TGCGCCAGCAGTGAATCGGCGGTCCCTTACAATGAGCAGTTCTTC. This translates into CASSESAVPYNEQFF.

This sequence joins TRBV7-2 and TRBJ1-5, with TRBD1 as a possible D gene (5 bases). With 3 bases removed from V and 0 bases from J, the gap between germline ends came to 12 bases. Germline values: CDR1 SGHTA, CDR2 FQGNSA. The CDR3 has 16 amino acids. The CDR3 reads CASSLSRAYSNQPQHF. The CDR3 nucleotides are TGTGCCAGCAGCTTGTCCAGGGCTTATAGCAATCAGCCCCAGCATTTT.

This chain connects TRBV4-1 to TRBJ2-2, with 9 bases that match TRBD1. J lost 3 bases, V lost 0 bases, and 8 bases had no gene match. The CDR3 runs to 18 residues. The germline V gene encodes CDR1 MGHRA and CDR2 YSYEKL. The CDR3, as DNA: TGCGCCAGCAGCCAAGATCTCGGGACAGGGCGCTACACCGGGGAGCTGTTTTTT. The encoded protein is CASSQDLGTGRYTGELFF.

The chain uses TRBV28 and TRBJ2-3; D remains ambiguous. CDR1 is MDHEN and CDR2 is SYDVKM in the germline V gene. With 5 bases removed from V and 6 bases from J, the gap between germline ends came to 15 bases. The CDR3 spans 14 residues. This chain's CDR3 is CASSGPLVGDTQYF. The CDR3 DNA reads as TGTGCCAGCAGTGGACCCCTAGTCGGCGATACGCAGTATTTT. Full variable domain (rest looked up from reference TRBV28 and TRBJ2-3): DVKVTQSSRYLVKRTGEKVFLECVQDMDHENMFWYRQDPGLGLRLIYFSYDVKMKEKGDIPEGYSVSREKKERFSLILESASTNQTSMYLCASSGPLVGDTQYFGPGTRLTVL.

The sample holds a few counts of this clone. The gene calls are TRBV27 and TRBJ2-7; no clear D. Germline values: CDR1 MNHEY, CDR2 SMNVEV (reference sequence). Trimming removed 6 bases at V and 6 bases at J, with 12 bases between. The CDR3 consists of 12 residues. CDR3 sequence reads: CASRRSGLEQYF. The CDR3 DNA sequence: TGTGCCAGCAGGCGGAGTGGGCTCGAGCAGTACTTC.

CDR3 nucleotides: TGTGCCAGCAGCTTGGGCGCAGGGTATGGCTACACCTTC. It yields the protein CASSLGAGYGYTF. The rearrangement joins TRBV5-4 to TRBJ1-2; D possibly corresponds to TRBD1 (5 bases). The germline V and J ends were trimmed by 0 bases and 5 bases, with 8 bases remaining between them. The CDR3 is made up of 13 amino acids. Per germline, CDR1 SGHNT and CDR2 YYREEE (reference sequence). Based on the CDR3 plus reference TRBV5-4 and TRBJ1-2, the full variable domain is ETGVTQSPTHLIKTRGQQVTLRCSSQSGHNTVSWYQQALGQGPQFIFQYYREEENGRGNFPPRFSGLQFPNYSSELNVNALELDDSALYLCASSLGAGYGYTFGSGTRLTVV.

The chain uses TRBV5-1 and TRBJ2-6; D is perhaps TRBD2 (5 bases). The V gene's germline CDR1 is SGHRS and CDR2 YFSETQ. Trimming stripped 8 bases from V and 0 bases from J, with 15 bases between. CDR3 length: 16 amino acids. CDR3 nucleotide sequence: TGCGCCAGTGAGGATCGTCGGGACTCTGGGGCCAACGTCCTGACTTTC. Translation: CASEDRRDSGANVLTF.

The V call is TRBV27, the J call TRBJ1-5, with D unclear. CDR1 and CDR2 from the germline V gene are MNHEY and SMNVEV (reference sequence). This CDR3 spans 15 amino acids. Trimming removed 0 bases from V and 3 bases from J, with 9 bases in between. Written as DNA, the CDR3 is TGTGCCAGCAGTTTATCACCTTTAAACAATCAGCCCCAGCATTTT. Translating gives CASSLSPLNNQPQHF.

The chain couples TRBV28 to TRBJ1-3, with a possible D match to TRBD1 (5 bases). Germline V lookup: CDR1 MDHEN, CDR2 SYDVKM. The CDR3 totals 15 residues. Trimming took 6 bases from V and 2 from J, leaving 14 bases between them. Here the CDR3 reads CASRVGRATGNTIYF. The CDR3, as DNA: TGTGCCAGCAGGGTTGGCAGGGCGACTGGAAACACCATATATTTT. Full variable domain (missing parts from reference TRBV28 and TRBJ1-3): DVKVTQSSRYLVKRTGEKVFLECVQDMDHENMFWYRQDPGLGLRLIYFSYDVKMKEKGDIPEGYSVSREKKERFSLILESASTNQTSMYLCASRVGRATGNTIYFGEGSWLTVV.

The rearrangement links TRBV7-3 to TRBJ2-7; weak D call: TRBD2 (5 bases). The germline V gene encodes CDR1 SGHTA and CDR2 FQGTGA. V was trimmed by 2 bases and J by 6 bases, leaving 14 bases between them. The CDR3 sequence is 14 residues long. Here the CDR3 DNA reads TGTGCCAGCAGCTTACGTAGCGCATCTGGCGAGCAGTACTTC. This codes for CASSLRSASGEQYF.

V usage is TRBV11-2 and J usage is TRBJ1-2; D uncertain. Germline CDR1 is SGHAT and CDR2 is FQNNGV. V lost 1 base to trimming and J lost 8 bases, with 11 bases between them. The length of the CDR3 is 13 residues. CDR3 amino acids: CASSLVPLRGYTF. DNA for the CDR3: TGTGCCAGCAGCTTAGTTCCGTTGCGGGGCTACACCTTC.

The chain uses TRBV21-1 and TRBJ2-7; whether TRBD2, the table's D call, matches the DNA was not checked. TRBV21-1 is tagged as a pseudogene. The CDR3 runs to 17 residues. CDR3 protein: CASSKGKDRGLAGAGYF. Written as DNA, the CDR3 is TGTGCCAGCAGCAAAGGCAAAGACAGGGGATTAGCGGGAGCTGGTTACTTC.

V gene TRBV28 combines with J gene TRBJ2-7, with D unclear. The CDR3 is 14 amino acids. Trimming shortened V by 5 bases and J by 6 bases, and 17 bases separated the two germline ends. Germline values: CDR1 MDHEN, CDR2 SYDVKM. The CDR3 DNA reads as TGTGCCAGCAGTCCCAATTGGCCCCCGGTCGAGCAGTACTTC. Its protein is CASSPNWPPVEQYF.

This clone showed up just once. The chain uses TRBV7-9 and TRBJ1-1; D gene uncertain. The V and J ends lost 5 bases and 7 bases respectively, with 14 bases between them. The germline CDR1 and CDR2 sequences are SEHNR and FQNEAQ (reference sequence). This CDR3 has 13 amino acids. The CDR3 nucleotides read TGTGCCAGCAGCGGGAATTTGAGGCGTGAAGCTTTCTTT. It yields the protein CASSGNLRREAFF.

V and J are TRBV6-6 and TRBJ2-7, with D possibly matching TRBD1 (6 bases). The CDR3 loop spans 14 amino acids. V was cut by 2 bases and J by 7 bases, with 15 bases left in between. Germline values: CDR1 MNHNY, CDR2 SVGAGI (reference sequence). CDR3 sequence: CASSYGDLTGEQYF. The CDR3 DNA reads TGTGCCAGCAGTTACGGGGACCTTACAGGGGAGCAGTACTTC.